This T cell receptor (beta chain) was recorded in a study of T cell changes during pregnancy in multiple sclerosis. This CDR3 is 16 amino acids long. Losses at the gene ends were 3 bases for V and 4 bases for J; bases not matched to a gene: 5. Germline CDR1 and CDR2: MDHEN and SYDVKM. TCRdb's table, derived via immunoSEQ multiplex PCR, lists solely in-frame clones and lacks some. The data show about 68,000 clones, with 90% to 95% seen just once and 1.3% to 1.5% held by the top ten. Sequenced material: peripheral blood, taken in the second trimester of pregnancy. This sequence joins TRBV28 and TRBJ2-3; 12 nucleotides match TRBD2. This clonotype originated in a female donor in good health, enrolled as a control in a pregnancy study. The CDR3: CASSFLAGGRADTQYF. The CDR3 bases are TGTGCCAGCAGTTTCCTAGCGGGAGGGCGCGCAGATACGCAGTATTTT.